These 8 T cell receptor beta chains were sequenced from one sample in a study of blood T cell repertoires in COVID-19 (TCRdb year 2020). The protocol used for the library was the immunoSEQ multiplex PCR assay. Here the immuneACCESS table is served through TCRdb, limited to in-frame sequences with V and J called. Missing clones are a known gap in these copies; in checked studies unresolved V genes cover under half, and the rest lacks a known reason. The sample has around 75,000 clones on record, 85% to 90% of them singletons. Clones ranked in the top ten supply approximately 19% of the sample. Sequenced input: peripheral blood. Receptor source: a human donor in a cohort sampled during active COVID-19.

Comment on this clone: Its ends do not fully match the called genes, so a read error is possible. This rearrangement joins TRBV11-3 to TRBJ2-7; 15 bases align to TRBD2. The CDR3 sequence is 17 residues long. Germline V gives CDR1 SGHNT, CDR2 YENEEA. The CDR3 DNA follows: TGCCTTTCTACGCCGGGACTAGCGGGAGGATCCCCCTACGAGCAGTACTTC. Translating gives CLSTPGLAGGSPYEQYF.

This clone was detected once. This chain joins TRBV7-9 and TRBJ1-3; 7 bases agree with TRBD1. Germline V gene lookup returns CDR1 SEHNR and CDR2 FQNEAQ (reference sequence). The CDR3 has 16 residues. Germline trimming cut 9 bases from V and 0 bases from J; bases unmatched to any gene: 11. CDR3 sequence (DNA): TGTGCCAGTACCCGCGAAGGGGGCCTCTCTGGAAACACCATATATTTT. It translates to CASTREGGLSGNTIYF.

This sequence joins TRBV5-4 and TRBJ1-2; possible D gene TRBD1, 6 bases. The germline V gene has CDR1 SGHNT and CDR2 YYREEE (reference sequence). The length of the CDR3 is 15 residues. V was pared by 4 bases and J by 2 bases, with 15 bases between. The CDR3 coding sequence is TGTGCCAGCAGCCCTGACAGGTTTTCAAACTATGGCTACACCTTC. It codes for CASSPDRFSNYGYTF.

The chain uses TRBV6-1 and TRBJ1-2; D is possibly TRBD1 (6 bases). V lost 3 bases to trimming and J lost 4 bases, with 18 bases between them. This CDR3 is 16 amino acids long. Germline V gene lookup returns CDR1 MNHNS and CDR2 SASEGT. The CDR3 loop is CASSDPGAAFFYGYTF. The DNA for the CDR3 is TGTGCCAGCAGTGATCCAGGGGCCGCCTTTTTCTATGGCTACACCTTC.

The chain joins TRBV11-2 to TRBJ2-1; TRBD2 matches at 9 bases. The ends lost 5 bases at V and 4 bases at J; junction bases unmatched: 9. CDR1 and CDR2 (germline): SGHAT, FQNNGV. The CDR3 contains 16 residues. The CDR3 loop reads CASSHLAGESYNEQFF. CDR3 bases: TGTGCCAGCAGCCACTTAGCGGGAGAGTCGTACAATGAGCAGTTCTTC.

This clone has a single count. The CDR3 is CASSHSSGRPHNEQFF. The CDR3 DNA reads as TGTGCCAGCAGCCACTCTAGCGGGCGACCCCACAATGAGCAGTTCTTC. This rearrangement joins TRBV3-1 (or the pseudogene TRBV3-2) to TRBJ2-1, with TRBD2 identical over 8 bases. The V gene's germline CDR1 is LGHDT and CDR2 YNNKEL (reference sequence). The CDR3 sequence is 16 residues long. V was clipped by 3 bases and J by 5 bases; unmatched bases: 9.

This rearrangement joins TRBV7-2 to TRBJ2-3; D gene ambiguous. The CDR3 runs 16 residues. V lost 1 base, J lost 1 base, and 12 bases lay in between. CDR1 and CDR2 from the germline V gene are SGHTA and FQGNSA. The CDR3 DNA sequence: TGTGCCAGCAGCTTAGGTTTGGCTTCCCGCACAGATACGCAGTATTTT. Its protein product is CASSLGLASRTDTQYF.

V and J are TRBV19 and TRBJ2-3, with D possibly TRBD2 on 5 matching bases. The CDR3 spans 11 residues. Germline V lookup: CDR1 LNHDA, CDR2 SQIVND (reference sequence). Trimming took 5 bases from V and 8 from J, leaving 8 bases between them. The CDR3 sequence: CASSLAGTQYF. CDR3 in DNA: TGTGCCAGTAGTCTGGCGGGTACGCAGTATTTT.